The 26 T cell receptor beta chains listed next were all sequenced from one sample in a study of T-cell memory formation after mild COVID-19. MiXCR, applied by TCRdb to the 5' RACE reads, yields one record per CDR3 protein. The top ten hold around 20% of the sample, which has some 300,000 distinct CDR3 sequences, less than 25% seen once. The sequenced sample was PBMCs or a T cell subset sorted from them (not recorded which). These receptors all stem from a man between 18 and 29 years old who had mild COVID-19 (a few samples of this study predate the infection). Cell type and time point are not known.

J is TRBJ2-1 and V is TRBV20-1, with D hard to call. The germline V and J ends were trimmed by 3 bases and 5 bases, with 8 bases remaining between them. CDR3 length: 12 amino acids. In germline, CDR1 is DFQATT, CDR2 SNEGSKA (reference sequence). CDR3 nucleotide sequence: TGCAGTGCTAGCTGGGTCCACAATGAGCAGTTCTTC. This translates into CSASWVHNEQFF.

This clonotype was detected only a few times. The CDR3, as DNA: TGTGCCAGCAGCGTAGCCGGGACGCAGACCTACGAGCAGTACGTC. This codes for CASSVAGTQTYEQYV. The chain recombines TRBV7-9 with TRBJ2-7; D is tentatively TRBD1 or TRBD2 (5 bases each). Germline CDR1 and CDR2: SEHNR and FQNEAQ (reference sequence). The CDR3 length is 15 residues.

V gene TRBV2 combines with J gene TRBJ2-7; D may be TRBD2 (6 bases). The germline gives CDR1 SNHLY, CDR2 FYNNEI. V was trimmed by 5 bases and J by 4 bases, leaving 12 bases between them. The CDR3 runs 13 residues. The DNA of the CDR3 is TGTGCCAGCAGTAGGACTACCGAATACGAGCAGTACTTC. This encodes CASSRTTEYEQYF.

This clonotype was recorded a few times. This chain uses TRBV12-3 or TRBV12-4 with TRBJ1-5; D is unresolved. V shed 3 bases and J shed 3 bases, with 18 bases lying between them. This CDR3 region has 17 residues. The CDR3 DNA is TGTGCCAGCAGTTTGGCGGCCGGGCGGATAGTCAATCAGCCCCAGCATTTT. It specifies CASSLAAGRIVNQPQHF.

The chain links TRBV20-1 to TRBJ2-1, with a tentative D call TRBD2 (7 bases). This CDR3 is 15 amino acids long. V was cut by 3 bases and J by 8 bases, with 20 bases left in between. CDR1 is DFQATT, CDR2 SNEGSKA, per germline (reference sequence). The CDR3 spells CSASPRHLGGDEQFF. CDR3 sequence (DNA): TGCAGTGCTAGCCCTAGACACCTAGGGGGGGATGAGCAGTTCTTC.

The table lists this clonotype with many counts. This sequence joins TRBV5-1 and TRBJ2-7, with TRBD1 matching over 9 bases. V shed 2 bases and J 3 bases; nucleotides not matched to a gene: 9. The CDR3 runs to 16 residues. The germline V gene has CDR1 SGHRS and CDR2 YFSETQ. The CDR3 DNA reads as TGCGCCAGCAGCTTCGAACAGGGGGCAGTTATCTACGAGCAGTACTTC. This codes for CASSFEQGAVIYEQYF.

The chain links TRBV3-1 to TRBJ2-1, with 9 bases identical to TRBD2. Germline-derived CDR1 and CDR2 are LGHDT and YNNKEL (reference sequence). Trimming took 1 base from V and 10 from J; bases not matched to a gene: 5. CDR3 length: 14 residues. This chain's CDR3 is CASSQAASGDEQFF. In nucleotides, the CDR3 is TGTGCCAGCAGCCAAGCGGCTAGCGGGGACGAGCAGTTCTTC.

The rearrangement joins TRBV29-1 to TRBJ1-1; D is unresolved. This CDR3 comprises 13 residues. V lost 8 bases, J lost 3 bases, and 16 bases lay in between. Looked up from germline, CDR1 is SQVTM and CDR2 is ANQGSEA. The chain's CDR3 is CSSSVRTDTEAFF. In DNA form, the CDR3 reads TGCAGCTCCTCGGTCAGGACGGACACTGAAGCTTTCTTT.

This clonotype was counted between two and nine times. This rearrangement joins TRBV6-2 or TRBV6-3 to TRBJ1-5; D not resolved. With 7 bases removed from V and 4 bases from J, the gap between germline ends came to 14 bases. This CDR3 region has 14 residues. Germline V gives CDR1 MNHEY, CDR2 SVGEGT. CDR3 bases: TGTGCCAGCAAGACGGGGTACCAAAATCAGCCCCAGCATTTT. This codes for CASKTGYQNQPQHF.

The CDR3 region is CASSENGSYSPLHF. CDR3 nucleotide sequence: TGTGCCAGCAGTGAAAACGGCTCCTATTCACCCCTCCACTTT. The chain uses TRBV2 and TRBJ1-6; D remains unclear. Germline V gives CDR1 SNHLY, CDR2 FYNNEI. This CDR3 is 14 amino acids long. Trimming pared 2 bases from V and 8 bases from J, leaving 10 bases between.

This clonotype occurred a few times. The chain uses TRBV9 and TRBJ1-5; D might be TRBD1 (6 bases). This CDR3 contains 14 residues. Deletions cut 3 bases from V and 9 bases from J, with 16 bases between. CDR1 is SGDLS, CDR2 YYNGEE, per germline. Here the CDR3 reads CASSAEQGVAPQHF. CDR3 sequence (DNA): TGTGCCAGCAGCGCCGAACAGGGCGTTGCGCCCCAGCATTTT.

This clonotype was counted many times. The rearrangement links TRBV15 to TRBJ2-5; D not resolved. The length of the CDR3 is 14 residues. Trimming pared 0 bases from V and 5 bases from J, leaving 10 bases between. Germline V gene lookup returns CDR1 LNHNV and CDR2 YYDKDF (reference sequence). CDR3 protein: CATSRDLSVETQYF. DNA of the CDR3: TGTGCCACCAGCAGAGATTTGTCTGTGGAGACCCAGTACTTC.

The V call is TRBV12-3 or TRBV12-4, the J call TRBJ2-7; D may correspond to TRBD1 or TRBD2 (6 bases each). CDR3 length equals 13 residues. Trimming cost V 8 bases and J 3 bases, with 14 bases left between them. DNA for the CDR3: TGTGCCAGCCCGAAGGGGGGTGGCTACGAGCAGTACGTC. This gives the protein CASPKGGGYEQYV.

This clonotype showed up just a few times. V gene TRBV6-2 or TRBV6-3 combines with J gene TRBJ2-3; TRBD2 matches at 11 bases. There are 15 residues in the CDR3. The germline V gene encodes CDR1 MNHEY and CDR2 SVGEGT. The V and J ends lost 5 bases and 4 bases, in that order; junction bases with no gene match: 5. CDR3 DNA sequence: TGTGCCAGCAGTACTAGCGGGGGCCCACCAGATACGCAGTATTTT. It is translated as CASSTSGGPPDTQYF.

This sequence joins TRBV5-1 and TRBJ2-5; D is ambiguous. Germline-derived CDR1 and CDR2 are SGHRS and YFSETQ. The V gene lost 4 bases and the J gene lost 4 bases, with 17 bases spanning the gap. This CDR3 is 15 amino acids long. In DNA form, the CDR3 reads TGCGCCAGCAGCCCACAACCTGGCAGCGCAGAGACCCAGTACTTC. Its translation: CASSPQPGSAETQYF.

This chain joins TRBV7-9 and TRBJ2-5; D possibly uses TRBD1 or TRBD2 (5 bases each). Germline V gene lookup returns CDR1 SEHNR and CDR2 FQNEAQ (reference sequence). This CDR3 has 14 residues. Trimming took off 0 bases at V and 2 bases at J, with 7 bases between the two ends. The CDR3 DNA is TGTGCCAGCAGCTTAGCGTGGGGGCAAGAGACCCAGTACTTC. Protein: CASSLAWGQETQYF.

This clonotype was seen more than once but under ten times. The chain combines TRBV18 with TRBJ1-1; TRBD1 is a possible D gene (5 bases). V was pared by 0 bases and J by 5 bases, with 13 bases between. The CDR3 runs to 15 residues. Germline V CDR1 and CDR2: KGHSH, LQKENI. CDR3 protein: CASSPPSRGTTEAFF. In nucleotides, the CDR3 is TGTGCCAGCTCACCACCTTCACGTGGGACGACTGAAGCTTTCTTT.

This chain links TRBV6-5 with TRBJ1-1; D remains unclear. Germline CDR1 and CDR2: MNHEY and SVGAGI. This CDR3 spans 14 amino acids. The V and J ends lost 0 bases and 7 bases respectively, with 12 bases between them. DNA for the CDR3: TGTGCCAGCAGTTACTCGTCGGCCACTAATGAAGCTTTCTTT. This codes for CASSYSSATNEAFF.

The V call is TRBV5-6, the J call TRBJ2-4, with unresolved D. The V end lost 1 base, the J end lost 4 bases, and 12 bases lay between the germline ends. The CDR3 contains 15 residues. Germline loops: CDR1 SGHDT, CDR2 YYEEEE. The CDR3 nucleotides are TGTGCCAGCAGCTTGACACAGACGATAAAAAACATTCAGTACTTC. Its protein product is CASSLTQTIKNIQYF.

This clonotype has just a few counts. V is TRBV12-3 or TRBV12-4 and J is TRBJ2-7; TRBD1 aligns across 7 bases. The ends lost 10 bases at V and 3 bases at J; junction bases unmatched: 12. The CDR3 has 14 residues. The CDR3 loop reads CATLPQGVVYEQYV. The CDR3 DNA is TGTGCCACCCTCCCGCAGGGGGTGGTCTACGAGCAGTACGTC.

The CDR3 spells CASSEGTSIYGYTF. In DNA, the CDR3 is TGTGCCAGCAGCGAGGGGACATCGATTTATGGCTACACCTTC. V gene TRBV5-6 combines with J gene TRBJ1-2, with D possibly being TRBD1 (6 bases). This CDR3 spans 14 amino acids. The V end was cut by 4 bases, the J end by 5 bases, with 15 bases between. Germline CDR1 and CDR2: SGHDT and YYEEEE. Complete variable domain (other parts from reference TRBV5-6 and TRBJ1-2): DAGVTQSPTHLIKTRGQQVTLRCSPKSGHDTVSWYQQALGQGPQFIFQYYEEEERQRGNFPDRFSGHQFPNYSSELNVNALLLGDSALYLCASSEGTSIYGYTFGSGTRLTVV.

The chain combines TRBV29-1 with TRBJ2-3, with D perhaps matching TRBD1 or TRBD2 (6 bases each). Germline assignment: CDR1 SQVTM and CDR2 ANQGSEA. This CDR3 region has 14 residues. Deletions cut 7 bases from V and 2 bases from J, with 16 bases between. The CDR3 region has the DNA TGCAGCGCGCGGGACAACCAGTACACAGATACGCAGTATTTT. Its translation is CSARDNQYTDTQYF.

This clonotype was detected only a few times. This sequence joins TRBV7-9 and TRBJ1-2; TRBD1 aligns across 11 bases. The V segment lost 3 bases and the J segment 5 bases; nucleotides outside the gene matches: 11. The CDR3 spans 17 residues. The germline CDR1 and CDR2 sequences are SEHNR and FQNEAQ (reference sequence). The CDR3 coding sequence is TGTGCCAGCAGCTTGGCCAGGACAGGGGGCGCGGGGTATGGCTACACCTTC. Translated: CASSLARTGGAGYGYTF.

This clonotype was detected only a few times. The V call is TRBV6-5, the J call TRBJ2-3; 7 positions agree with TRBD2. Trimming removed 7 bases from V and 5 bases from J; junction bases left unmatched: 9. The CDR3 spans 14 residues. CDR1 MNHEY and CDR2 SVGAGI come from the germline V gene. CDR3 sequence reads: CASNHGGGGDTQYF. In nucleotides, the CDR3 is TGTGCCAGCAATCACGGCGGGGGTGGAGATACGCAGTATTTT.

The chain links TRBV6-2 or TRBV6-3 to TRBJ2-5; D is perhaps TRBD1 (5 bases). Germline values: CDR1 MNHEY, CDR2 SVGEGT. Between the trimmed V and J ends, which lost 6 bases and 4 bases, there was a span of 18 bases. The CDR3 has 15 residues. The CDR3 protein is CASSATETLRETQYF. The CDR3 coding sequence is TGTGCCAGCAGCGCGACAGAGACCTTGAGAGAGACCCAGTACTTC.

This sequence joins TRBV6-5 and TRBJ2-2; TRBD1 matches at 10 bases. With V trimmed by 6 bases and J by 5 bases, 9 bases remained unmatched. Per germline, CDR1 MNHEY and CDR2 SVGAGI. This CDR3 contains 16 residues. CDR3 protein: CASRRQGAWETGELFF. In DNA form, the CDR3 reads TGTGCCAGCAGGAGACAGGGGGCCTGGGAGACCGGGGAGCTGTTTTTT.